The present T cell receptor (beta chain) was sequenced within a study of T cell responses to AZD1222 COVID-19 vaccine (dated by TCRdb to 2020 to 2023). About the full investigation: TCR sequencing covered more than 230 trial participants: 200 to 210 given two doses of AZD1222 and some 25 given two doses of MenACWY control vaccine. Enrollment into the trials was organized by age into subgroups of 18-55, 56-69 and 70-plus years, and those subgroups contained roughly 150, 30 and 60 TCR-sequenced participants, respectively.

The CDR3 regions of human TCRbeta chains were analyzed by immunosequencing. The paper's processing steps were these. Repertoire TCRs were checked for matches against a reference library of SARS-CoV-2-specific TCRs that had been generated using the MIRA antigen-specificity platform. Breadth was defined as the fraction of unique TCRs that were SARS-CoV-2-associated. Depth was defined as the fraction of total T cells that were SARS-CoV-2-associated. Using the MIRA data, every spike-specific TCR was mapped to the spike region that the TCR reacted to and assigned to either a CD4 or a CD8 class. Log10-transformed breadth and depth values were compared by one-way ANOVA with Sidak's multiple comparisons tests. Sourced from immuneACCESS, this table was stored by TCRdb with only in-frame sequences that have V and J called. A share of the clones is absent; for the studies checked, an unresolved V gene accounts for under half, and the remainder has no known explanation. The DNA gave D and trimming, while V, J and clone size come from that table. This sample lists 40,000 to 55,000 clones; roughly 89% were detected once. The ten most abundant clones make up 0.9% to 1.2% of the sample.

General study outcomes and caveats: Participants were mostly white British and included more females than males, and it was suggested by the authors that clonal diversity may have been underestimated. In the small 56-69-year group, the increase in depth fell short of significance, most likely because of low power. Nearly half of unique spike-specific TCRs reportedly recognized epitopes outside regions mutated in the B.1.351 and B.1.1.7 variants. Vaccine-associated CD4 TCRs spanned the whole spike protein, with dominant responses in regions 160-218 and 743-854. After two AZD1222 doses, both the breadth and the depth of spike-specific TCRs were significantly higher than at day 0 and than in MenACWY recipients. Because no day 14 peak-response samples were available, the repertoires could be characterized only after the peak T cell response. Conclusions about previously exposed vaccinees are limited because only a handful of AZD1222 recipients were SARS-CoV-2 seropositive at baseline.

V is clipped by 4 bases and J by 1 base, and the sequence between their germline boundaries is 25 bases long. The CDR3 starts with the cysteine, ends with the phenylalanine, and has 19 residues. Just CDR3 DNA is preserved here, 57 bases in frame from base 1. Per the germline V gene, MGHRA is the CDR1 and YSYEKL is the CDR2. Sample time point, as interpreted from the label and publication: about 28 days (+/-7) after the second vaccine dose. AZD1222 recipients whose second dose came at about 4 weeks and those whose second dose came at about 12 weeks were combined into one group, since spike-specific TCR depth and breadth did not differ between the two schedules. Vaccinee samples were obtained from the UK trials COV001 and COV002, which included a single-blind randomized controlled phase 2/3 trial of AZD1222 (ChAdOx1 nCoV-19) in healthy adults. Trial participant PBMC samples were collected at day 0 and day 28 after the second dose for TCRbeta chain sequencing.

Concerning this clone itself: Its antigen is still unknown. Qualities for individual bases were not recorded, and no much larger clone is one base off.

The sample here was peripheral blood, taken 28 days after the second AZD1222 dose. This TCR was recovered from an adult who received the AZD1222 COVID-19 vaccine. The receptor chain draws on TRBV4-1 and TRBJ2-5; TRBD2 could be the D gene, as 6 bases match. CDR3 protein: CASSPPLGELSGAQETQYF. DNA sequence: TGCGCCAGCAGCCCGCCCCTTGGAGAGCTTAGCGGCGCCCAAGAGACCCAGTACTTC.